Here is one TCR beta chain with its context. Its specificity is unknown. V lost 5 bases to trimming and J lost 7 bases; unmatched junction nucleotides: 4. From germline, CDR1 is LNHDA and CDR2 SQIVND (reference sequence). This CDR3 has 13 amino acids. The sample belongs to a study of shared clonotypes between healthy human individuals. Across the study: The plates for each donor numbered three CD4 naive, three CD4 memory, two CD8 naive and one CD8 memory. Findings of the study overall: Some clonotypes were shared by all four sorted-subset donors, while others were not shared. The non-shared ones had lower generation probabilities than the shared ones. Deeper or shallower sequencing was expected to change how clonotypes are shared among donors.

Naive CD8 cells lacked CD45RO and underwent positive selection for CCR7, leaving out terminally differentiated effector memory CD45RA+ cells. The method was immunoSEQ multiplex PCR; TCRdb's version includes in-frame clones alone and lacks a portion of them. The profile covers about 800,000 clones, with just over 95% appearing a single time and about 0.22% taken by the ten largest. The V gene is TRBV19, the J gene TRBJ2-7; TRBD1 matches at 11 bases. The receptor's source is a man aged 25-45 years in good health. The sequenced material came from naive CD8+ T cells sorted from blood. The CDR3 coding sequence is TGTGCCAGTAGTTTTGGGACAGGGGGTGAGCAGTACTTC. This sequence encodes CASSFGTGGEQYF.